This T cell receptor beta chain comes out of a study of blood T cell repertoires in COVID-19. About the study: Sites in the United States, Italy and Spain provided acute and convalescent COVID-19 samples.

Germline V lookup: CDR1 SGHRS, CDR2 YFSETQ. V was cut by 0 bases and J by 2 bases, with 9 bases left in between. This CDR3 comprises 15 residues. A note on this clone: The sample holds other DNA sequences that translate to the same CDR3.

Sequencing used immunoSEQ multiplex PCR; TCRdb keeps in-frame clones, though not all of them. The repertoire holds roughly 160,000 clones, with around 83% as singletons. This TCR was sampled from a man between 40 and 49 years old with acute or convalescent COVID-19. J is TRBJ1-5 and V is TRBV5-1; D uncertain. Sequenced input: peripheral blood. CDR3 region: CASSLGSGGNQPQHF. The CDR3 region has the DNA TGCGCCAGCAGCTTGGGTTCGGGAGGCAATCAGCCCCAGCATTTT.